This T cell receptor beta chain comes out of a study of T cells after posttransplantation cyclophosphamide. Germline CDR1 SGHTA, CDR2 FQGNSA. This CDR3 region has 14 residues. Between the trimmed V and J ends, which lost 5 bases and 14 bases, there was a span of 19 bases. Study results and limitations: Tissue-infiltrating T cells from skin or gut overlapped little with blood T cells. Donor CD8+ memory clones often dominated recipient blood repertoires at later times.

Measured with immunoSEQ multiplex PCR; TCRdb has only the in-frame clones, and not every one. The table lists 25,000 to 35,000 clones, no singletons, with around 5% in the top ten. This clone was recorded many times. Its target is not known. This related bone marrow graft donor gave peripheral blood on the day of marrow donation. This clonotype originated in a woman in her twenties or thirties in good health and a related stem cell transplant donor. The sequenced sample was PBMCs. This sequence joins TRBV7-2 and TRBJ1-6; D is perhaps TRBD1 (6 bases). CDR3 region: CASSISDRLSALHF. CDR3 DNA sequence: TGTGCCAGCAGCATCAGCGACAGGCTCTCGGCCCTCCACTTT.